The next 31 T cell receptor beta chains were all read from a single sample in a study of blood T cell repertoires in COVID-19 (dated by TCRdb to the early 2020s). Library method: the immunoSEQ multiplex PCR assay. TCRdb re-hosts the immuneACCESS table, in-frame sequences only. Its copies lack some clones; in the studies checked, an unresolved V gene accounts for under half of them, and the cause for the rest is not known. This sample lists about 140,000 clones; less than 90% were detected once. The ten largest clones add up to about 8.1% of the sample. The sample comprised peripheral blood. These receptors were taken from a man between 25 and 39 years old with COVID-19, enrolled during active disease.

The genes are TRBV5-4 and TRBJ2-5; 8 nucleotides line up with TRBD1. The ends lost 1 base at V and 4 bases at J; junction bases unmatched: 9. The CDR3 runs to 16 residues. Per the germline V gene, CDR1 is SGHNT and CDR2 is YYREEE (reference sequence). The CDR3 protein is CASSLTILQGGETQYF. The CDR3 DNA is TGTGCCAGCAGCTTGACCATACTACAGGGGGGAGAGACCCAGTACTTC. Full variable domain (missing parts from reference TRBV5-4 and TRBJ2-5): ETGVTQSPTHLIKTRGQQVTLRCSSQSGHNTVSWYQQALGQGPQFIFQYYREEENGRGNFPPRFSGLQFPNYSSELNVNALELDDSALYLCASSLTILQGGETQYFGPGTRLLVL.

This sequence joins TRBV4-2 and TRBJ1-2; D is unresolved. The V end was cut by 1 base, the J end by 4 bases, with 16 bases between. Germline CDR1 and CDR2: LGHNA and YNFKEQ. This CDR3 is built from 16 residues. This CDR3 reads CASSQVNPGAPYGYTF. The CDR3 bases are TGTGCCAGCAGCCAAGTGAATCCAGGCGCCCCCTATGGCTACACCTTC.

CDR3: CAISERASGDYEQFF. Here the CDR3 DNA reads TGTGCCATCAGTGAGAGGGCTAGCGGGGACTATGAGCAGTTCTTC. This sequence joins TRBV10-3 and TRBJ2-1, with 9 bases lining up with TRBD2. V dropped 2 bases and J dropped 8; count of bases not matched to a gene: 7. Germline CDR1 and CDR2: ENHRY and SYGVKD. This CDR3 contains 15 residues.

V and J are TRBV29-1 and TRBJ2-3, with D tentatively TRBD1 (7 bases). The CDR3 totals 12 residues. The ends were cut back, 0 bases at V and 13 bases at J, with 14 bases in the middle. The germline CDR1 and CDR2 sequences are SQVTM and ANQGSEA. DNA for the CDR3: TGCAGCGTTGAAGACCGGGGCAGGGGGGAGTATTTT. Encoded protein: CSVEDRGRGEYF.

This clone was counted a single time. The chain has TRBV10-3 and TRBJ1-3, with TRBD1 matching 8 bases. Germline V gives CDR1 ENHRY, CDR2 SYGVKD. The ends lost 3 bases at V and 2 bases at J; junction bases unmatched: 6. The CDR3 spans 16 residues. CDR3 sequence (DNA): TGTGCCATCAGTGACCCTACGACAGGGGCTGGAAACACCATATATTTT. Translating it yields CAISDPTTGAGNTIYF.

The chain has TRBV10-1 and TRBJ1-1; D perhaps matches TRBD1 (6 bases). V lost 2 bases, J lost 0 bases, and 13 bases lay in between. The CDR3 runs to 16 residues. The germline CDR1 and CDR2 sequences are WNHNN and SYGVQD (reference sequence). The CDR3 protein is CASSEEQGGVNTEAFF. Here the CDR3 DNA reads TGCGCCAGCAGTGAGGAACAGGGAGGGGTGAACACTGAAGCTTTCTTT.

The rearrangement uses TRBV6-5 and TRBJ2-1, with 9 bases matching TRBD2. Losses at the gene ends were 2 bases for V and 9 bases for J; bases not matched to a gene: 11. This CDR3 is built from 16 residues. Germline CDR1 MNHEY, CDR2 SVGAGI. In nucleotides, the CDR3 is TGTGCCAGCAGTTACCAGTTTAGCGGGAGTTTCCTTGAGCAGTTCTTC. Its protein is CASSYQFSGSFLEQFF.

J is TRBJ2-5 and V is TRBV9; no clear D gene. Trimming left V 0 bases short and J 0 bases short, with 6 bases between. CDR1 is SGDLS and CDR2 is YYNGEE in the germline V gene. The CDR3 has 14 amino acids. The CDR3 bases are TGTGCCAGCAGCGTAGGAGTAAACCAAGAGACCCAGTACTTC. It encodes CASSVGVNQETQYF.

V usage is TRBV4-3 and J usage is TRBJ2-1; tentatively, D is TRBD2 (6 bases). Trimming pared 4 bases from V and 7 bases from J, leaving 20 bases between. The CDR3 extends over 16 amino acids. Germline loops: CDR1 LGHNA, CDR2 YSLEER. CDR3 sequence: CASSLRSGDSPNEQFF. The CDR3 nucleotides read TGCGCCAGCAGCCTCCGTTCGGGGGACTCTCCGAATGAGCAGTTCTTC.

The DNA of the CDR3 is TGTGCCAGCAGACAGTGGGCAGGGCCCGCTTTCTTT. This encodes CASRQWAGPAFF. The J gene is TRBJ1-1, the V gene TRBV27, with D tentatively TRBD1 (5 bases). Trimming shortened V by 6 bases and J by 11 bases, and 16 bases separated the two germline ends. The CDR3 consists of 12 residues. The germline V gene has CDR1 MNHEY and CDR2 SMNVEV (reference sequence).

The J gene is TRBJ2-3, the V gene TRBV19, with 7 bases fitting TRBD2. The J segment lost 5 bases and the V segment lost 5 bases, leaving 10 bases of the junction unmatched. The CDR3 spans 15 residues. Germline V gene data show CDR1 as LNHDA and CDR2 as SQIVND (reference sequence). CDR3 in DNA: TGTGCCAGTAGTCTTATAGCGGGCGGTGGAGATACGCAGTATTTT. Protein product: CASSLIAGGGDTQYF.

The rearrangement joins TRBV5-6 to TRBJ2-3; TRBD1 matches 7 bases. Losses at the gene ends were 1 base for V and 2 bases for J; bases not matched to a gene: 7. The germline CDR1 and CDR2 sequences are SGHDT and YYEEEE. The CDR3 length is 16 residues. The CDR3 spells CASSLFGTDFTDTQYF. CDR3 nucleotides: TGTGCCAGCAGCTTGTTTGGGACAGATTTCACAGATACGCAGTATTTT.

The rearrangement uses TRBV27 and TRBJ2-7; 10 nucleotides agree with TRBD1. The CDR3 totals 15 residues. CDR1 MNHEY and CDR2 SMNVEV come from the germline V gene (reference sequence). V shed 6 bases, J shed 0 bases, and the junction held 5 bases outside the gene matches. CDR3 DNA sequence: TGTGCCAGCAGAGACAGGGGGCCAGGCTCCTACGAGCAGTACTTC. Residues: CASRDRGPGSYEQYF.

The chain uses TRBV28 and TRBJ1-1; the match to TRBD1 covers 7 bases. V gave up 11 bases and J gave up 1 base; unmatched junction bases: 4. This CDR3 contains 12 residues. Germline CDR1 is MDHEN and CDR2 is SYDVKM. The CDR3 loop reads CAANRGNTEAFF. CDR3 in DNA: TGTGCCGCAAACAGGGGGAACACTGAAGCTTTCTTT.

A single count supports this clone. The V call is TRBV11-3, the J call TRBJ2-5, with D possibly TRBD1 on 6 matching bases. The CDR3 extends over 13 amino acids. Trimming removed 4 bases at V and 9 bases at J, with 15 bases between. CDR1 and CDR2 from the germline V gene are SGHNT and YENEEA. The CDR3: CASSSEDTGPQYF. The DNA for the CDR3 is TGTGCCAGCAGCTCCGAAGATACAGGGCCCCAGTACTTC.

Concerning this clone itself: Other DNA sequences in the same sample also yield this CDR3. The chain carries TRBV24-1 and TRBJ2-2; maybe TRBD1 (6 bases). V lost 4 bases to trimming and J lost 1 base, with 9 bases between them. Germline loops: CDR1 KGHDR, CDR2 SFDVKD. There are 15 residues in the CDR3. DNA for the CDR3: TGTGCCACCAGTGACTTACAGGGGAACACCGGGGAGCTGTTTTTT. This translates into CATSDLQGNTGELFF.

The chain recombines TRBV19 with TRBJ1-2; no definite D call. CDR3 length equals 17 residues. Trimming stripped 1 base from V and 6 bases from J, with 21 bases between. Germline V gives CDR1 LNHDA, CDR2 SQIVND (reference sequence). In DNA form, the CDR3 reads TGTGCCAGTAGTATAGCCGGCAACGGGATCCCTTCAAATGGCTACACCTTC. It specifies CASSIAGNGIPSNGYTF.

CDR3 sequence reads: CASSHLPGQVAYEQYF. CDR3 DNA sequence: TGTGCCAGCAGCCACCTCCCGGGACAGGTGGCCTACGAGCAGTACTTC. V is TRBV7-2 and J is TRBJ2-7; 8 bases are shared with TRBD1. The CDR3 contains 16 residues. V gave up 5 bases and J gave up 2 bases; unmatched junction bases: 11. CDR1 is SGHTA, CDR2 FQGNSA, per germline. Full variable domain (remainder filled in from reference TRBV7-2 and TRBJ2-7): GAGVSQSPSNKVTEKGKDVELRCDPISGHTALYWYRQSLGQGLEFLIYFQGNSAPDKSGLPSDRFSAERTGGSVSTLTIQRTQQEDSAVYLCASSHLPGQVAYEQYFGPGTRLTVT.

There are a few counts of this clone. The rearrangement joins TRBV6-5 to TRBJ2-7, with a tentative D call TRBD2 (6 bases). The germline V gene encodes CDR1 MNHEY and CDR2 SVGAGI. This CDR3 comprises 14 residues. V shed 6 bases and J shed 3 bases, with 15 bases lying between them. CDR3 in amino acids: CASRDRAGIYEQYF. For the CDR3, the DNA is TGTGCCAGCAGAGATCGGGCGGGGATCTACGAGCAGTACTTC.

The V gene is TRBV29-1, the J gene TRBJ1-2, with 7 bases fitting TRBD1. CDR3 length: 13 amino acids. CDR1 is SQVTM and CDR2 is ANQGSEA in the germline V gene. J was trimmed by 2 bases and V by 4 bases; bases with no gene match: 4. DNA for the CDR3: TGCAGCGTTGTAGTACAGGGGAACTATGGCTACACCTTC. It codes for CSVVVQGNYGYTF.

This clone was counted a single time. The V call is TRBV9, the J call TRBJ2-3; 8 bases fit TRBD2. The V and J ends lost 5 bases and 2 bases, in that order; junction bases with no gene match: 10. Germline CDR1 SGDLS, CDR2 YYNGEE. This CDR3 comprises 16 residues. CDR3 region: CASSETGSGNTDTQYF. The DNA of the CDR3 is TGTGCCAGCAGTGAAACGGGTAGCGGGAACACAGATACGCAGTATTTT. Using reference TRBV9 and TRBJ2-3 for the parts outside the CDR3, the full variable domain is DSGVTQTPKHLITATGQRVTLRCSPRSGDLSVYWYQQSLDQGLQFLIQYYNGEERAKGNILERFSAQQFPDLHSELNLSSLELGDSALYFCASSETGSGNTDTQYFGPGTRLTVL.

Here the CDR3 reads CASSVNPVNSYEQYF. In nucleotides, the CDR3 is TGTGCCAGCAGCGTAAACCCAGTCAACTCCTACGAGCAGTACTTC. The genes are TRBV9 and TRBJ2-7; no definite D call. Germline V lookup: CDR1 SGDLS, CDR2 YYNGEE. The CDR3 is 15 amino acids. V was trimmed by 1 base and J by 0 bases, leaving 11 bases between them.

The CDR3 DNA reads as TGTGCCAGCAGTTTCCAGGTTAGGGCTTTCTTT. Translating it yields CASSFQVRAFF. This sequence joins TRBV12-3 or TRBV12-4 and TRBJ1-1; the D is unclear. CDR3 size: 11 residues. With 3 bases removed from V and 11 bases from J, the gap between germline ends came to 10 bases.

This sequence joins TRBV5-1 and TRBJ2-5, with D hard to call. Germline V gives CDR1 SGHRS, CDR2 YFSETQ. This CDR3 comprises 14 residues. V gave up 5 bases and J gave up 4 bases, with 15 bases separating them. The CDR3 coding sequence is TGCGCCAGCAGTGGAATGAGGAAAGCAGAGACCCAGTACTTC. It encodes CASSGMRKAETQYF.

The CDR3 sequence is CATSDLGSGRGTDTQYF. CDR3 in DNA: TGTGCCACCAGTGATTTGGGGAGCGGGAGAGGAACAGATACGCAGTATTTT. This chain links TRBV24-1 with TRBJ2-3; 8 positions match TRBD2. The CDR3 length is 17 residues. The ends lost 0 bases at V and 3 bases at J; junction bases unmatched: 7. Germline CDR1 and CDR2: KGHDR and SFDVKD.

The CDR3 bases are TGTGCCAGCAGCTTAGTGTACATCGGGGCGGCAGGGGGCGTTAAGGAAGCTTTCTTT. Translated: CASSLVYIGAAGGVKEAFF. The chain couples TRBV7-2 to TRBJ1-1, with 8 bases matching TRBD1. The V segment lost 1 base and the J segment 8 bases; nucleotides outside the gene matches: 21. Germline V gene lookup returns CDR1 SGHTA and CDR2 FQGNSA. The CDR3 runs 19 residues.

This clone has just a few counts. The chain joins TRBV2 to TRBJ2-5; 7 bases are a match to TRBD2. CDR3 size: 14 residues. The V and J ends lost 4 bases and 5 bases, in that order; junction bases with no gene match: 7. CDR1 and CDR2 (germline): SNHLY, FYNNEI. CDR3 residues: CASSVGGGWETQYF. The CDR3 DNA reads TGTGCCAGCAGTGTCGGGGGAGGGTGGGAGACCCAGTACTTC. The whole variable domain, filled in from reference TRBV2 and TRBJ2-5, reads EPEVTQTPSHQVTQMGQEVILRCVPISNHLYFYWYRQILGQKVEFLVSFYNNEISEKSEIFDDQFSVERPDGSNFTLKIRSTKLEDSAMYFCASSVGGGWETQYFGPGTRLLVL.

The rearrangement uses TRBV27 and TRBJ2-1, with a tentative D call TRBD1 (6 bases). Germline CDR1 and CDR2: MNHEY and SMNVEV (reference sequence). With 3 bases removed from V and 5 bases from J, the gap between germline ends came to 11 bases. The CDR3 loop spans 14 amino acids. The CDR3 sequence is CASSFRDRNNEQFF. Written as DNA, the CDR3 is TGTGCCAGCAGTTTCCGCGACAGGAACAATGAGCAGTTCTTC.

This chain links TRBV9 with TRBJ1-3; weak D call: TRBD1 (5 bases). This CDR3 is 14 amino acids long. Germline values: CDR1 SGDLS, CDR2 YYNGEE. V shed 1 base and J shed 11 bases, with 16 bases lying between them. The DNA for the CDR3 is TGTGCCAGCAGCGTACTCTTGACCGGGGGGTCCATATATTTT. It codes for CASSVLLTGGSIYF.

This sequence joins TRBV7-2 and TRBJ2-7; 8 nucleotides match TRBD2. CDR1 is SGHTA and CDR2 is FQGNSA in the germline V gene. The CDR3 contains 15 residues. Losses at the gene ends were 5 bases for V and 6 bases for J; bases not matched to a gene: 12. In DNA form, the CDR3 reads TGTGCCAGCAGCCCCCCGGGGGCGGGAGGCTCCGAGCAGTACTTC. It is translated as CASSPPGAGGSEQYF.

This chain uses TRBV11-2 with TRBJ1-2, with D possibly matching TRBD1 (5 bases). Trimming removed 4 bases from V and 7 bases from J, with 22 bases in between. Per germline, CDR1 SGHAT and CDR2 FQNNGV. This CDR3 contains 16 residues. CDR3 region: CASSSSPGLLEGGYTF. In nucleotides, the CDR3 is TGTGCCAGCAGCTCGTCACCGGGACTCCTAGAGGGTGGCTACACCTTC. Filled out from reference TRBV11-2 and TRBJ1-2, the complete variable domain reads EAGVAQSPRYKIIEKRQSVAFWCNPISGHATLYWYQQILGQGPKLLIQFQNNGVVDDSQLPKDRFSAERLKGVDSTLKIQPAKLEDSAVYLCASSSSPGLLEGGYTFGSGTRLTVV.